The present entry profiles one T cell receptor (beta chain) with its context. Its cognate antigen is unknown. V lost 4 bases and J 4 bases, leaving 14 bases between the germline ends. CDR1 and CDR2 (germline): SGHTA, FQGNSA. This CDR3 is built from 15 residues. Tagging with unique molecular identifiers was a feature of the TCR beta cDNA libraries. TCRdb analysed the PCR reads with MiXCR anew, one entry per CDR3 protein. The profile shows almost 700,000 distinct CDR3 sequences, 59% of them singletons. The sample comes from a study of post-analysis software for immune sequencing data. At the level of the study: Disease trajectories encompassed relapsing-remitting, secondary progressive and progressive-relapsing multiple sclerosis.

Study conclusions and caveats: Significantly lower normalized Chao1 diversity was seen in multiple sclerosis patients than in controls. Four to six TRBV segments, including TRBV5-6, TRBV5-1 and TRBV20-1, were more frequent in patients than controls. Samples prepared in the same batch strongly co-clustered by F measure.

The sequencing input was blood. The origin of this receptor is a girl aged 2 to 10 with multiple sclerosis. The chain links TRBV7-2 to TRBJ2-1; D may be TRBD1 (6 bases). The CDR3 bases are TGTGCCAGCAGCTCAGACAGGAGCCCATACAATGAGCAGTTCTTC. Translating it yields CASSSDRSPYNEQFF.